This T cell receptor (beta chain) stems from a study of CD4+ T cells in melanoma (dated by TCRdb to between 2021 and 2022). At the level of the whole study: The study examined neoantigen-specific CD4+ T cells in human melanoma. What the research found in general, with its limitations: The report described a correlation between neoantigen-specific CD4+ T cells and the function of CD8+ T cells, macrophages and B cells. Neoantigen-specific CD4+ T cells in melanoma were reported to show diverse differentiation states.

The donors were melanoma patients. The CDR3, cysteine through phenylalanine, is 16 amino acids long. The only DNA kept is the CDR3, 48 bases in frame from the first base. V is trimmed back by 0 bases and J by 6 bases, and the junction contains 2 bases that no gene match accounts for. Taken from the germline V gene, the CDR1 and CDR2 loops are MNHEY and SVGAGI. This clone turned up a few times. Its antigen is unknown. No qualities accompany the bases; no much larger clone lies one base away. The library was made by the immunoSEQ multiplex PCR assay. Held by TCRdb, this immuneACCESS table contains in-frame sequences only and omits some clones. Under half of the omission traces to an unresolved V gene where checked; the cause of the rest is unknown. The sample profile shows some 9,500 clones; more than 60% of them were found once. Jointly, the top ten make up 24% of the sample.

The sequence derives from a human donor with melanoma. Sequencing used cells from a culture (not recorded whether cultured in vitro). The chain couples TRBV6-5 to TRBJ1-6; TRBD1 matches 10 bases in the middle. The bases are TGTGCCAGCAGTTACTCGAGGACAGGGGGTAATTCACCCCTCCACTTT. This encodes CASSYSRTGGNSPLHF.